The source of this TCR beta chain is a study of blood T cells in healthy people across ages. The germline gives CDR1 SGHRS, CDR2 YFSETQ. CDR3 length equals 13 residues. Deletions cut 4 bases from V and 3 bases from J, with 10 bases between. This clonotype appeared a few times. Next came a second PCR, run for about 7 to 12 cycles, which used a sample-barcoded 5' primer along with a J-beta primer mix. At least 3 million CDR3-containing paired-end reads were obtained per sample. TCRdb redid the calling of the 5' RACE reads with MiXCR, one entry per CDR3 protein. Among approximately 900,000 distinct CDR3 sequences, roughly 50% were seen once, and the ten largest hold around 15%.

The rearrangement links TRBV5-1 to TRBJ2-5, with a weak D call TRBD2 (5 bases). The sequence derives from a man aged 25-45 years in good health. Sequencing input: blood. CDR3 amino acids: CASSPAGEETQYF. The CDR3 DNA follows: TGCGCCAGCAGCCCGGCGGGTGAAGAGACCCAGTACTTC.